These 29 T cell receptor beta chains came from one sample sequenced in a study of PD-1 blockade in classical Hodgkin lymphoma. Each patient relapsed following autologous stem cell transplantation, and prior brentuximab vedotin exposure differed. Libraries were prepared by immunoSEQ multiplex PCR; TCRdb keeps only in-frame clonotypes and omits some of them. The sample yields 20,000 or so clones, roughly 78% seen once. This specimen was peripheral blood mononuclear cells (PBMCs), taken before the second cycle of nivolumab. Receptors originate from a human donor with classical Hodgkin lymphoma.

This rearrangement joins TRBV10-1 to TRBJ2-1; 8 positions agree with TRBD2. The ends lost 0 bases at V and 4 bases at J; junction bases unmatched: 11. The germline V gene encodes CDR1 WNHNN and CDR2 SYGVQD (reference sequence). The CDR3 totals 18 residues. CDR3 DNA sequence: TGCGCCAGCAGTGAGTCCGGTAGCGGGGCGAGCAAATACAATGAGCAGTTCTTC. Translated, it gives CASSESGSGASKYNEQFF.

This clone was observed a handful of times. The rearrangement joins TRBV6-6 to TRBJ1-4; 8 positions agree with TRBD1. CDR3 length equals 15 residues. Trimming cost V 2 bases and J 7 bases; bases outside gene matches: 6. Germline V lookup: CDR1 MNHNY, CDR2 SVGAGI (reference sequence). CDR3 sequence: CASSYPGQGTEKLFF. The DNA for the CDR3 is TGTGCCAGCAGTTACCCCGGACAGGGTACTGAAAAACTGTTTTTT.

This clone showed up just a few times. The gene calls are TRBV6-5 and TRBJ1-1, with D tentatively TRBD1 (5 bases). CDR1 is MNHEY and CDR2 is SVGAGI in the germline V gene. V lost 4 bases and J lost 8, with 14 bases in between. CDR3 size: 13 residues. The CDR3 here is CASSLAPSGEAFF. The CDR3, as DNA: TGTGCCAGCAGTTTAGCGCCCTCAGGGGAAGCTTTCTTT.

This clone showed up just once. V is TRBV7-2 and J is TRBJ2-4, with 11 bases identical to TRBD2. Per germline, CDR1 SGHTA and CDR2 FQGNSA. The CDR3 runs to 19 residues. Trimming cost V 3 bases and J 0 bases; bases outside gene matches: 10. CDR3 region: CASSFSSGGTPLAKNIQYF. The CDR3 DNA sequence: TGTGCCAGCAGCTTTTCTAGCGGGGGGACCCCCCTAGCCAAAAACATTCAGTACTTC.

The V call is TRBV7-9, the J call TRBJ2-1; 7 bases are a match to TRBD2. CDR1 is SEHNR and CDR2 is FQNEAQ in the germline V gene (reference sequence). Trimming at V came to 9 bases and at J to 2 bases, leaving 4 bases not matched to a gene. This CDR3 is built from 13 residues. The CDR3 loop reads CASQSGAYNEQFF. Here the CDR3 DNA reads TGTGCCAGTCAAAGCGGGGCCTACAATGAGCAGTTCTTC.

This rearrangement joins TRBV27 to TRBJ2-7; 9 nucleotides agree with TRBD2. The V gene's germline CDR1 is MNHEY and CDR2 SMNVEV (reference sequence). The CDR3 is 16 residues long. Trimming cost V 5 bases and J 2 bases; bases outside gene matches: 10. The CDR3 bases are TGTGCCAGCAGTCGCCATACTAGCGGGTCAGCCTACGAGCAGTACTTC. This gives the protein CASSRHTSGSAYEQYF.

The genes are TRBV27 and TRBJ2-7, with D uncertain. Trimming left V 10 bases short and J 4 bases short, with 17 bases between. The CDR3 covers 13 residues. Germline V gene data show CDR1 as MNHEY and CDR2 as SMNVEV (reference sequence). CDR3 coding DNA: TGTGCCAACACTAAACGAGTAGATTACGAGCAGTACGTC. Protein sequence: CANTKRVDYEQYV.

CDR3 region: CASSFGTGVYNEQFF. CDR3 in DNA: TGTGCCAGCAGCTTCGGGACAGGGGTCTACAATGAGCAGTTCTTC. The chain is built from TRBV5-8 and TRBJ2-1; 10 positions agree with TRBD1. Per the germline V gene, CDR1 is SGHTS and CDR2 is YDEGEE. Unmatched junction bases numbered 2, after V lost 2 bases and J lost 3 bases. CDR3 length: 15 amino acids.

This chain joins TRBV6-9 and TRBJ1-2; 7 nucleotides match TRBD1. The CDR3 has 11 residues. Unmatched junction bases numbered 4, after V lost 8 bases and J lost 7 bases. Germline CDR1 MNHGY, CDR2 SVAAGI. CDR3 coding DNA: TGTGCCAGCCGGAGACAGGGTGGCTACACCTTC. The encoded protein is CASRRQGGYTF.

J is TRBJ2-7 and V is TRBV15; 7 bases fit TRBD1. The CDR3 length is 14 residues. The germline V gene encodes CDR1 LNHNV and CDR2 YYDKDF (reference sequence). V shed 1 base and J 3 bases; nucleotides not matched to a gene: 3. The CDR3 loop is CATSRARGNYEQYV. CDR3 in DNA: TGTGCCACCAGCAGAGCCAGGGGGAACTACGAGCAGTACGTC.

The chain combines TRBV5-4 with TRBJ1-2; 7 positions match TRBD1. The V gene's germline CDR1 is SGHNT and CDR2 YYREEE (reference sequence). The V segment lost 4 bases and the J segment 0 bases; nucleotides outside the gene matches: 18. The CDR3 contains 19 residues. CDR3 DNA: TGTGCCAGCAGCCACGTCTCAATTTTCAGGGGGATCCCTAACTATGGCTACACCTTC. Its translation is CASSHVSIFRGIPNYGYTF.

The rearrangement joins TRBV2 to TRBJ1-5; 9 bases are shared with TRBD1. The ends lost 3 bases at V and 3 bases at J; junction bases unmatched: 12. The CDR3 runs 18 residues. Germline V gene data show CDR1 as SNHLY and CDR2 as FYNNEI. This chain's CDR3 is CASSDNVGQGSINQPQHF. CDR3 bases: TGTGCCAGCAGTGACAACGTGGGACAGGGATCTATCAATCAGCCCCAGCATTTT. The variable domain in full, with the rest retrieved from reference TRBV2 and TRBJ1-5, is EPEVTQTPSHQVTQMGQEVILRCVPISNHLYFYWYRQILGQKVEFLVSFYNNEISEKSEIFDDQFSVERPDGSNFTLKIRSTKLEDSAMYFCASSDNVGQGSINQPQHFGDGTRLSIL.

CDR3 residues: CASSELHSAYNSPLHF. CDR3 in DNA: TGTGCCAGCAGTGAACTGCACAGCGCCTATAATTCACCCCTCCACTTT. The chain recombines TRBV6-1 with TRBJ1-6, with D unresolved. CDR3 length: 16 residues. The V end lost 2 bases, the J end lost 2 bases, and 10 bases lay between the germline ends. Germline V CDR1 and CDR2: MNHNS, SASEGT.

This clone was detected a few times. The chain has TRBV2 and TRBJ1-5; D may be TRBD1 (5 bases). V shed 3 bases and J shed 0 bases, with 9 bases lying between them. Germline V CDR1 and CDR2: SNHLY, FYNNEI. The CDR3 sequence is 15 residues long. The CDR3 here is CASSDRVHSNQPQHF. Here the CDR3 DNA reads TGTGCCAGCAGTGACAGGGTACATAGCAATCAGCCCCAGCATTTT.

V is TRBV7-2 and J is TRBJ2-1; 10 nucleotides match TRBD2. With V trimmed by 3 bases and J by 9 bases, 11 bases remained unmatched. There are 16 residues in the CDR3. CDR1 is SGHTA, CDR2 FQGNSA, per germline. CDR3 sequence: CASSFRWTSGLSEQFF. The CDR3 nucleotides are TGTGCCAGCAGCTTTCGGTGGACTAGCGGCCTCAGTGAGCAGTTCTTC.

The rearrangement uses TRBV9 and TRBJ2-3, with D tentatively TRBD1 (5 bases). CDR1 SGDLS and CDR2 YYNGEE come from the germline V gene. This CDR3 contains 14 residues. V shed 2 bases and J shed 3 bases, with 10 bases lying between them. The CDR3 coding sequence is TGTGCCAGCAGCGTGCAGGGTGAGACAGATACGCAGTATTTT. This encodes CASSVQGETDTQYF. Looking up the rest from reference TRBV9 and TRBJ2-3 gives the full variable domain: DSGVTQTPKHLITATGQRVTLRCSPRSGDLSVYWYQQSLDQGLQFLIQYYNGEERAKGNILERFSAQQFPDLHSELNLSSLELGDSALYFCASSVQGETDTQYFGPGTRLTVL.

This clone has only one observation. The V gene is TRBV4-3, the J gene TRBJ2-2, with D perhaps matching TRBD1 or TRBD2 (6 bases each). The CDR3 loop spans 16 amino acids. The germline CDR1 and CDR2 sequences are LGHNA and YSLEER. The V end was cut by 0 bases, the J end by 4 bases, with 12 bases between. CDR3 in amino acids: CASSQDSGGPTGELFF. The CDR3 DNA sequence: TGCGCCAGCAGCCAAGATTCCGGGGGCCCCACCGGGGAGCTGTTTTTT.

The genes are TRBV5-4 and TRBJ2-7; 12 bases are shared with TRBD2. Looked up from germline, CDR1 is SGHNT and CDR2 is YYREEE (reference sequence). The V and J ends lost 3 bases and 5 bases, in that order; junction bases with no gene match: 9. This CDR3 is 16 amino acids long. For the CDR3, the DNA is TGTGCCAGCAGCTCGACTAGCGGGAGTGGTTTGGACGAGCAGTACTTC. Amino acids: CASSSTSGSGLDEQYF.

The V and J genes are TRBV19 and TRBJ2-2; a weak D match, TRBD1 (5 bases). V lost 7 bases to trimming and J lost 4 bases, with 19 bases between them. Germline values: CDR1 LNHDA, CDR2 SQIVND (reference sequence). The CDR3 runs 16 residues. CDR3 DNA: TGTGCCAGTACCAACAGGTCCTTTCTCCCCACCGGGGAGCTGTTTTTT. Its protein is CASTNRSFLPTGELFF.

V is TRBV15 and J is TRBJ1-5, with TRBD1 matching 10 bases. Losses at the gene ends were 5 bases for V and 3 bases for J; bases not matched to a gene: 4. This CDR3 has 15 residues. The germline V gene has CDR1 LNHNV and CDR2 YYDKDF (reference sequence). The CDR3 is CATSSDRGVNQPQHF. As DNA, the CDR3 is TGTGCCACCAGCTCGGACAGGGGGGTCAATCAGCCCCAGCATTTT.

Comment on this clone: One end of the junction varies from germline; a read error may be responsible. The chain carries TRBV20-1 and TRBJ1-2, with D uncertain. Looked up from germline, CDR1 is DFQATT and CDR2 is SNEGSKA (reference sequence). The CDR3 is made up of 11 amino acids. CDR3 sequence (DNA): TGCAGTGCTAGAGATTTCCCCTCGAAGGCCTTC. Protein product: CSARDFPSKAF.

Comments on this clone: One end of the junction does not line up with germline, which may come from a read error. The genes are TRBV25-1 and TRBJ2-7; a possible D gene is TRBD1 (5 bases). This CDR3 has 13 residues. Germline CDR1 is MGHDK and CDR2 is SYGVNS. The CDR3 DNA sequence: TGTGCCAGCAATGAAGACAGCTCCTACGAGCAGTACTTC. It yields the protein CASNEDSSYEQYF.

This clone has only one observation. V and J are TRBV9 and TRBJ2-3, with TRBD2 identical over 8 bases. The CDR3 is 16 amino acids. With V trimmed by 0 bases and J by 3 bases, 6 bases remained unmatched. CDR1 and CDR2 from the germline V gene are SGDLS and YYNGEE. The CDR3 protein is CASSVAPGGTTDTQYF. CDR3 bases: TGTGCCAGCAGCGTAGCTCCGGGAGGGACTACAGATACGCAGTATTTT.

The chain links TRBV9 to TRBJ2-7; D might be TRBD1 (5 bases). Trimming left V 2 bases short and J 6 bases short, with 15 bases between. Per germline, CDR1 SGDLS and CDR2 YYNGEE. The CDR3 runs 14 residues. In DNA form, the CDR3 reads TGTGCCAGCAGCGTTGGACACGCCGACATCGAGCAGTACTTC. Translation gives CASSVGHADIEQYF.

V and J are TRBV11-3 and TRBJ2-1, with a weak D call TRBD1 (6 bases). The CDR3 is 13 amino acids. V was pared by 5 bases and J by 10 bases, with 15 bases between. Germline-derived CDR1 and CDR2 are SGHNT and YENEEA. DNA for the CDR3: TGTGCCAGCAGCGCCTCCGTAACAGGGGAGCAGTTCTTC. It encodes CASSASVTGEQFF.

The rearrangement joins TRBV5-4 to TRBJ1-5; D gene ambiguous. V lost 1 base and J 4 bases, leaving 12 bases between the germline ends. The CDR3 has 15 residues. Germline CDR1 SGHNT, CDR2 YYREEE (reference sequence). The CDR3 coding sequence is TGTGCCAGCAGCTTGAAGACAAACCTTAATCAGCCCCAGCATTTT. This encodes CASSLKTNLNQPQHF.

The chain has TRBV6-1 and TRBJ2-1, with 10 bases lining up with TRBD2. The CDR3 runs 19 residues. With V trimmed by 2 bases and J by 0 bases, 10 bases remained unmatched. Germline V gene data show CDR1 as MNHNS and CDR2 as SASEGT. CDR3 residues: CASSETGLASLSSYNEQFF. The CDR3 nucleotides read TGTGCCAGCAGTGAAACGGGACTAGCGTCCCTGAGCTCCTACAATGAGCAGTTCTTC.

This clone came up once. This specimen includes other DNA sequences encoding the same CDR3. J is TRBJ1-1 and V is TRBV25-1; a weak D match, TRBD1 (5 bases). Trimming removed 8 bases from V and 4 bases from J, with 14 bases in between. The V gene's germline CDR1 is MGHDK and CDR2 SYGVNS. CDR3 length: 13 residues. CDR3 nucleotide sequence: TGTGCCAGCGTGAGCTCCCAGGGCACTGAAGCTTTCTTT. Encoded protein: CASVSSQGTEAFF. The complete variable domain, with remaining parts taken from reference TRBV25-1 and TRBJ1-1, reads EADIYQTPRYLVIGTGKKITLECSQTMGHDKMYWYQQDPGMELHLIHYSYGVNSTEKGDLSSESTVSRIRTEHFPLTLESARPSHTSQYLCASVSSQGTEAFFGQGTRLTVV.

V usage is TRBV19 and J usage is TRBJ1-5, with a weak D call TRBD1 (6 bases). The CDR3 spans 14 residues. Germline CDR1 and CDR2: LNHDA and SQIVND (reference sequence). V was trimmed by 8 bases and J by 7 bases, leaving 18 bases between them. The CDR3, as DNA: TGTGCCAGTTGCGCCGGGGACACCTACCAGCCCCAGCATTTT. Translation: CASCAGDTYQPQHF.